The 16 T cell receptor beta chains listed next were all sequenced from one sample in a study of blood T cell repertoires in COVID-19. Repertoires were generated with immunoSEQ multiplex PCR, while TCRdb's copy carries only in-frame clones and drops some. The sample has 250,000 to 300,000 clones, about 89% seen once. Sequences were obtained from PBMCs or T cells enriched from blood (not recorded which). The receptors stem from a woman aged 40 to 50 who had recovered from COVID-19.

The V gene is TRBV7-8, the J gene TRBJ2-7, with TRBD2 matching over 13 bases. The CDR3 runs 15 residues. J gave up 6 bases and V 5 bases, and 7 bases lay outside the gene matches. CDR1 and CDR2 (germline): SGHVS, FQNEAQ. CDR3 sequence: CASSREGLAGIEQYF. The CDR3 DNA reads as TGTGCCAGCAGCCGGGAGGGACTAGCGGGAATCGAGCAGTACTTC.

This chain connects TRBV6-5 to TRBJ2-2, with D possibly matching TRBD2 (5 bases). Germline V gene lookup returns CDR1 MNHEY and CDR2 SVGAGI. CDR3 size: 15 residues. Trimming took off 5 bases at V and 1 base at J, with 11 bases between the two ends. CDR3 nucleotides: TGTGCCAGCAGTCCCGGCGGGTTGAACACCGGGGAGCTGTTTTTT. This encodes CASSPGGLNTGELFF.

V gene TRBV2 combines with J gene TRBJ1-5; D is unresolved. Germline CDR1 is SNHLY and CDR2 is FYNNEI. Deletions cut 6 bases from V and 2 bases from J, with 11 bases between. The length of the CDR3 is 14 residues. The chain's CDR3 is CASSLGGGNQPQHF. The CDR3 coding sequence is TGTGCCAGCAGCCTGGGAGGAGGCAATCAGCCCCAGCATTTT. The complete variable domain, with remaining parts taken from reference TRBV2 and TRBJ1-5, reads EPEVTQTPSHQVTQMGQEVILRCVPISNHLYFYWYRQILGQKVEFLVSFYNNEISEKSEIFDDQFSVERPDGSNFTLKIRSTKLEDSAMYFCASSLGGGNQPQHFGDGTRLSIL.

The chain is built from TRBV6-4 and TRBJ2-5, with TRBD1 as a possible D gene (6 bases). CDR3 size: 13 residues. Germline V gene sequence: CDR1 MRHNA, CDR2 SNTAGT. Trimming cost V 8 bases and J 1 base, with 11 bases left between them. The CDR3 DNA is TGTGCCAGCGCGAGGACAGCCCAAGAGACCCAGTACTTC. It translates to CASARTAQETQYF.

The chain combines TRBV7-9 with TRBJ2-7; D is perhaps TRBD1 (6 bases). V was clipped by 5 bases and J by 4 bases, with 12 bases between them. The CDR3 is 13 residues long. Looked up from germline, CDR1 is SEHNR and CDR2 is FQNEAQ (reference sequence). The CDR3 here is CASSSRDNYEQYF. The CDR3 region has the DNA TGTGCCAGCAGCAGCCGGGACAATTACGAGCAGTACTTC.

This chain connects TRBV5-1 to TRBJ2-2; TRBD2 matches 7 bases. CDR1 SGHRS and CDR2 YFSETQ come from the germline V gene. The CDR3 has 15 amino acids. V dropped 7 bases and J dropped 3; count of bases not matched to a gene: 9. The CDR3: CASGPRGDHTGELFF. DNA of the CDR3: TGCGCCAGCGGGCCACGGGGGGATCACACCGGGGAGCTGTTTTTT.

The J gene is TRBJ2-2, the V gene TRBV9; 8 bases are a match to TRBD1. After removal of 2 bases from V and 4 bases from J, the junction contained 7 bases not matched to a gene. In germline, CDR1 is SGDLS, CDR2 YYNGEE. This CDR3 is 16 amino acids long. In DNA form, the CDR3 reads TGTGCCAGCAGCGTTACGGACAGGGCCAGCACCGGGGAGCTGTTTTTT. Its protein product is CASSVTDRASTGELFF.

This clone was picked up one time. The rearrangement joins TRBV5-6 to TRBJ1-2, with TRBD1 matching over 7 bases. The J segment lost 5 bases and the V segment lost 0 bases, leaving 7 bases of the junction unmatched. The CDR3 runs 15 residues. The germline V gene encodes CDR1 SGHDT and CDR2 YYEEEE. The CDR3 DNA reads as TGTGCCAGCAGCTTGGCTGGAGGACAGGCTTATGGCTACACCTTC. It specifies CASSLAGGQAYGYTF. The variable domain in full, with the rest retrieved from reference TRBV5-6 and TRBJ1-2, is DAGVTQSPTHLIKTRGQQVTLRCSPKSGHDTVSWYQQALGQGPQFIFQYYEEEERQRGNFPDRFSGHQFPNYSSELNVNALLLGDSALYLCASSLAGGQAYGYTFGSGTRLTVV.

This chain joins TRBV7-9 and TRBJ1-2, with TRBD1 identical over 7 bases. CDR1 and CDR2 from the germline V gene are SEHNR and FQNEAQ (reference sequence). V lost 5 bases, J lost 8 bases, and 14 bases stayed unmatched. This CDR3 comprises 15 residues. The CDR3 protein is CASSRPRTGAGGYTF. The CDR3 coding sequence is TGTGCCAGCAGCCGTCCCCGAACAGGGGCGGGCGGCTACACCTTC.

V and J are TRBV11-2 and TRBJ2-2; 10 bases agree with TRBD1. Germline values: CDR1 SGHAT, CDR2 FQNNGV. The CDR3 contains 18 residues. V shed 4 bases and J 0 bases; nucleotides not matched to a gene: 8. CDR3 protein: CASSSIQGTGANTGELFF. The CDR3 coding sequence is TGTGCCAGCAGCTCCATTCAAGGGACAGGGGCGAACACCGGGGAGCTGTTTTTT.

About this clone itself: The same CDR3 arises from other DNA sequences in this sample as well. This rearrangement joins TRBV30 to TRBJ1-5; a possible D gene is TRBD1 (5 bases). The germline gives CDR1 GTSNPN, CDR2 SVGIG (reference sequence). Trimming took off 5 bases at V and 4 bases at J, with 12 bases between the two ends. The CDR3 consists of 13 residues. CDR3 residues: CAWSSGGNQPQHF. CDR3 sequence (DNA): TGTGCCTGGTCCTCGGGGGGAAATCAGCCCCAGCATTTT.

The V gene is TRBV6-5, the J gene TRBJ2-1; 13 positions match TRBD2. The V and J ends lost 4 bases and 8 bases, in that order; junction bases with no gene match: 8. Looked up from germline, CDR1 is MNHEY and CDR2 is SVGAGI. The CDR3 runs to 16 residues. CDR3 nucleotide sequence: TGTGCCAGCAGTTGGACTAGCGGGGGTTCGTTGGATGAGCAGTTCTTC. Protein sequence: CASSWTSGGSLDEQFF.

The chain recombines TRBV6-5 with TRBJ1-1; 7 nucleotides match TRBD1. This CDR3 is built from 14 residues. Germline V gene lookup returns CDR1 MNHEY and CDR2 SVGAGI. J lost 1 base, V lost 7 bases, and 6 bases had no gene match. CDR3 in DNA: TGTGCCAGCACGTGGGGACAGACGAACACTGAAGCTTTCTTT. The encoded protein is CASTWGQTNTEAFF.

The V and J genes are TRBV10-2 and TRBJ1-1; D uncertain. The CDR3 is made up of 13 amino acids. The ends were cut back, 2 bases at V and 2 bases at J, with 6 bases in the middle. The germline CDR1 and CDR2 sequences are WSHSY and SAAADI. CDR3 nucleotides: TGCGCCAGCAGTGAGCGAGGTAACACTGAAGCTTTCTTT. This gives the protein CASSERGNTEAFF.

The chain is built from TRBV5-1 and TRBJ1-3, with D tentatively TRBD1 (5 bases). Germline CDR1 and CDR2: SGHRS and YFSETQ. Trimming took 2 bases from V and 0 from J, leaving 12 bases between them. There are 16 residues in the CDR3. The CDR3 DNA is TGCGCCAGCAGCTTCGACCCAGGGATCTCTGGAAACACCATATATTTT. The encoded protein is CASSFDPGISGNTIYF.

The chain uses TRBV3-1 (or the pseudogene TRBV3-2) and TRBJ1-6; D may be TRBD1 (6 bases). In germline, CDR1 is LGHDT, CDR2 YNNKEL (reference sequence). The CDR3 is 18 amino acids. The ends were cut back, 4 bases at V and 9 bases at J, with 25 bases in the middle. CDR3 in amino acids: CASSPRTAAQSNGSPLHF. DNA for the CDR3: TGTGCCAGCAGCCCGAGGACAGCCGCCCAATCTAATGGTTCACCCCTCCACTTT.